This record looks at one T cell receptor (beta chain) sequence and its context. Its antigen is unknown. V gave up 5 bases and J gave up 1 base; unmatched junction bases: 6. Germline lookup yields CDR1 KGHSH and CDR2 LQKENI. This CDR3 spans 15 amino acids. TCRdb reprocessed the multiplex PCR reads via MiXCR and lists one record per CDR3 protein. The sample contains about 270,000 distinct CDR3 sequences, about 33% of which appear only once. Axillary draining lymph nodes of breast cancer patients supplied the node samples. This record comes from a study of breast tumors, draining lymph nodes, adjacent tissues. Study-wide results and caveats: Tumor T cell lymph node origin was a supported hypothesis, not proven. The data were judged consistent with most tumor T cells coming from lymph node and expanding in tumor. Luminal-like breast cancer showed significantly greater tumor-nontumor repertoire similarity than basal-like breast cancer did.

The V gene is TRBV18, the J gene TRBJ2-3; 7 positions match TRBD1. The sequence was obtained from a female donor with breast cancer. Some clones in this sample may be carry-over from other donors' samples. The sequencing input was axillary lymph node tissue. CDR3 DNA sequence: TGTGCCAGCTCATGGGGACAGCTTCGCACAGATACGCAGTATTTT. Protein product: CASSWGQLRTDTQYF.